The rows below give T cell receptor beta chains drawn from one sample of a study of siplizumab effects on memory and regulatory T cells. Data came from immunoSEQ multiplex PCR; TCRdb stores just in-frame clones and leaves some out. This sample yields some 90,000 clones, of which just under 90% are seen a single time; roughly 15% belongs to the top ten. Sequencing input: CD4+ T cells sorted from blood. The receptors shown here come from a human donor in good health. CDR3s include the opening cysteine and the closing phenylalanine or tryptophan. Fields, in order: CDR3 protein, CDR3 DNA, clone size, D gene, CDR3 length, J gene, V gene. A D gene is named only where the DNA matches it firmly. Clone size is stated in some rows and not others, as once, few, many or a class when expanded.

CASSSPQRSTDTQYF	TGTGCCAGCAGCTCCCCGCAGCGATCCACAGATACGCAGTATTTT	-	-	15	TRBJ2-3	TRBV11-2
CASSQTTPGRNEKLFF	TGTGCCAGCAGCCAAACGACCCCTGGACGCAATGAAAAACTGTTTTTT	-	-	16	TRBJ1-4	TRBV4-2
CASSSRLAGGTDTQYF	TGTGCCAGCAGCTCACGACTAGCGGGAGGGACAGATACGCAGTATTTT	-	TRBD2	16	TRBJ2-3	TRBV7-2
CASSLDGGRGYGYTF	TGCGCCAGCAGCTTGGACGGAGGAAGGGGATATGGCTACACCTTC	-	-	15	TRBJ1-2	TRBV5-1
CASSYKRRSTGELFF	TGTGCCAGCAGTTACAAAAGGAGGAGCACCGGGGAGCTGTTTTTT	-	-	15	TRBJ2-2	TRBV6-5
CASSSPVPGGAFF	TGTGCCAGCAGTTCCCCAGTTCCGGGGGGAGCTTTCTTT	-	-	13	TRBJ1-1	TRBV11-2
CASRAGPYEQYF	TGTGCCAGCAGGGCGGGGCCCTACGAGCAGTACTTC	-	-	12	TRBJ2-7	TRBV7-9
CASSPPMRANTGELFF	TGTGCCAGCTCACCACCGATGCGGGCGAACACCGGGGAGCTGTTTTTT	-	-	16	TRBJ2-2	TRBV18
CASSYDGRVFTEAFF	TGTGCCAGCAGTTACGATGGGAGGGTGTTCACTGAAGCTTTCTTT	-	-	15	TRBJ1-1	TRBV6-5
CASRGTGNEKLFF	TGTGCCAGTAGGGGGACAGGGAATGAAAAACTGTTTTTT	-	TRBD1	13	TRBJ1-4	TRBV19
CASSQVQGQGLFYEQYF	TGTGCCAGCAGCCAAGTTCAGGGACAGGGATTGTTCTACGAGCAGTACTTC	-	TRBD1	17	TRBJ2-7	TRBV4-2
CASSLEGSSPLHF	TGTGCCAGCAGCTTGGAGGGGAGTTCACCCCTCCACTTT	-	-	13	TRBJ1-6	TRBV7-3
CASSSSGSTDTQYF	TGTGCCAGCAGCTCGAGCGGGTCGACAGATACGCAGTATTTT	-	-	14	TRBJ2-3	TRBV7-9
CASRGGSGFPGELFF	TGTGCCAGTAGGGGTGGTTCGGGATTCCCCGGGGAGCTGTTTTTT	-	-	15	TRBJ2-2	TRBV19
CASSVGTSGTDTQYF	TGTGCCAGCAGCGTAGGGACTAGCGGTACAGATACGCAGTATTTT	-	TRBD2	15	TRBJ2-3	TRBV9
CASSSGDSTEAFF	TGTGCCAGCAGCTCGGGGGATAGTACTGAAGCTTTCTTT	-	-	13	TRBJ1-1	TRBV5-4
CASSPTVQETQYF	TGTGCCAGCAGTCCGACAGTTCAAGAGACCCAGTACTTC	-	-	13	TRBJ2-5	TRBV7-2
CASSLRKGQGSYEQYF	TGCGCCAGCAGCTTGAGAAAAGGACAGGGGAGCTACGAGCAGTACTTC	once	TRBD1	16	TRBJ2-7	TRBV5-1
CAWSSRRTNEKLFF	TGTGCCTGGAGTAGTAGGCGCACTAATGAAAAACTGTTTTTT	-	-	14	TRBJ1-4	TRBV30
CASSQGTGSYEQYF	TGTGCCAGCAGTCAAGGGACAGGATCCTACGAGCAGTACTTC	-	TRBD1	14	TRBJ2-7	TRBV6-5
CASSVAPGNTDTQYF	TGTGCCAGCAGCGTTGCCCCTGGGAACACAGATACGCAGTATTTT	-	-	15	TRBJ2-3	TRBV9
CAWSVDAGVNSPLHF	TGTGCCTGGAGTGTAGATGCAGGGGTGAATTCACCCCTCCACTTT	-	-	15	TRBJ1-6	TRBV30
CASSSIRTSGSWEQYF	TGTGCCAGCAGCTCCATCCGGACTAGCGGTTCCTGGGAGCAGTACTTC	-	TRBD2	16	TRBJ2-7	TRBV11-3
CASKSGASYEQYF	TGTGCCAGTAAGTCAGGGGCGTCCTACGAGCAGTACTTC	few	-	13	TRBJ2-7	TRBV19
CASSTQPAYEQYF	TGTGCCAGCAGTACTCAACCCGCCTACGAGCAGTACTTC	-	-	13	TRBJ2-7	TRBV27
CASSLTGQVDTEAFF	TGTGCCAGCAGCTTAACGGGGCAGGTCGACACTGAAGCTTTCTTT	-	-	15	TRBJ1-1	TRBV7-3
CAWKSARHRFGYTF	TGTGCCTGGAAGTCTGCGCGACACCGGTTTGGCTACACCTTC	-	-	14	TRBJ1-2	TRBV30
CASSSRGQETQYF	TGCGCCAGCAGCAGCAGGGGACAAGAGACCCAGTACTTC	-	-	13	TRBJ2-5	TRBV4-3
CASSISSSTDTQYF	TGTGCCAGTAGTATATCCTCTAGCACAGATACGCAGTATTTT	-	-	14	TRBJ2-3	TRBV19
CASTRGLTDTQYF	TGTGCCAGTACCAGGGGATTGACAGATACGCAGTATTTT	-	-	13	TRBJ2-3	TRBV19
CASSFRGIATNEKLFF	TGTGCCAGCAGTTTCCGGGGCATTGCAACTAATGAAAAACTGTTTTTT	-	-	16	TRBJ1-4	TRBV28
CASSLAGDNQPQHF	TGTGCCAGCAGCTTAGCAGGGGACAATCAGCCCCAGCATTTT	once	-	14	TRBJ1-5	TRBV7-3
CAWSRISGNTIYF	TGTGCCTGGAGTAGGATATCTGGAAACACCATATATTTT	-	-	13	TRBJ1-3	TRBV30
CASSPTSGRAPDTQYF	TGTGCCAGTAGTCCTACTAGCGGGAGGGCCCCAGATACGCAGTATTTT	-	TRBD2	16	TRBJ2-3	TRBV19
CASIPEPRQALNTEAFF	TGCGCCAGCATCCCAGAACCCAGACAGGCGCTGAACACTGAAGCTTTCTTT	-	-	17	TRBJ1-1	TRBV5-1
CATSSMTSANTGELFF	TGTGCCACCAGCAGCATGACTAGTGCGAACACCGGGGAGCTGTTTTTT	-	-	16	TRBJ2-2	TRBV15
CASSYEGTGAYEQYF	TGTGCCAGCAGTTACGAGGGGACAGGGGCCTACGAGCAGTACTTC	few	TRBD1	15	TRBJ2-7	TRBV6-5
CATSEVSYEQYF	TGTGCCACCAGTGAAGTTTCCTACGAGCAGTACTTC	-	-	12	TRBJ2-7	TRBV10-3
CATGTGILPNEKLFF	TGTGCCACTGGGACAGGGATTCTTCCTAATGAAAAACTGTTTTTT	-	TRBD1	15	TRBJ1-4	TRBV19
CASSFSGRRGNEQFF	TGCGCCAGCAGCTTTAGCGGGCGCAGGGGCAATGAGCAGTTCTTC	once	-	15	TRBJ2-1	TRBV5-1
CASSSLRGDYGYTF	TGTGCCAGCAGTTCACTGAGGGGGGACTATGGCTACACCTTC	few	-	14	TRBJ1-2	TRBV2
CASSVTGTNYGYTF	TGTGCCAGCAGCGTAACCGGAACCAACTATGGCTACACCTTC	once	-	14	TRBJ1-2	TRBV9
CASAPGQGTYEQYF	TGTGCCAGTGCTCCGGGACAGGGAACTTACGAGCAGTACTTC	-	TRBD1	14	TRBJ2-7	TRBV19
CASSQDSRGVSYNEQFF	TGTGCCAGCAGCCAAGATTCGAGAGGGGTCTCCTACAATGAGCAGTTCTTC	-	-	17	TRBJ2-1	TRBV4-2
CASSLGYNYGYTF	TGTGCCAGCAGTTTAGGTTACAACTATGGCTACACCTTC	few	-	13	TRBJ1-2	TRBV28
CASSIGGQRGYGYTF	TGTGCCAGTAGTATAGGGGGCCAGCGTGGCTATGGCTACACCTTC	-	-	15	TRBJ1-2	TRBV19
CASSRGAYEQYF	TGTGCCAGCAGCAGAGGGGCCTACGAGCAGTACTTC	-	-	12	TRBJ2-7	TRBV5-6
CASSKTSTNEQFF	TGTGCCAGCAGCAAAACTAGTACAAATGAGCAGTTCTTC	-	-	13	TRBJ2-1	TRBV21-1
CASSRGQSSREKLFF	TGTGCCAGTAGTCGTGGACAGTCATCACGGGAAAAACTGTTTTTT	once	-	15	TRBJ1-4	TRBV19
CASSLIGQGAGYTF	TGCGCCAGCAGCTTGATCGGACAGGGGGCTGGCTACACCTTC	-	TRBD1	14	TRBJ1-2	TRBV5-1
CASSRTSYQETQYF	TGTGCCAGCAGTAGGACTAGCTACCAAGAGACCCAGTACTTC	-	TRBD2	14	TRBJ2-5	TRBV6-5
CAIEGDSF	TGTGCCATCGAGGGGGATTCCTTC	-	-	8	TRBJ1-2	TRBV6-1
CASSRQYSGNTIYF	TGTGCCAGCAGTCGTCAGTACTCTGGAAACACCATATATTTT	-	-	14	TRBJ1-3	TRBV6-6
CASSEKWTVSYNEQFF	TGTGCCAGCAGTGAAAAATGGACAGTCTCCTACAATGAGCAGTTCTTC	-	-	16	TRBJ2-1	TRBV2